This T cell receptor beta chain is drawn from a study of CD8 T cells in Susac syndrome. From germline, CDR1 is SGDLS and CDR2 YYNGEE. The V and J ends lost 4 bases and 0 bases, in that order; junction bases with no gene match: 6. The CDR3 length is 16 residues. With random hexamers, reverse transcription was performed on roughly 0.5 to 1 ug of RNA. An immunoSEQ multiplex PCR generated amplified TCR beta CDR3 products spanning 54 Vbeta and 13 Jbeta. TCRdb recomputed calls from the immunoSEQ multiplex PCR reads with MiXCR, one row per CDR3 protein. The sample lists 150,000 to 200,000 distinct CDR3 sequences; around 95% were seen once.

The material sequenced was CD4+ T cells from PBMCs. The origin of this receptor is a human donor in good health. The rearrangement links TRBV9 to TRBJ2-1; 8 bases line up with TRBD1. The CDR3 protein is CASSPGQVSSYNEQFF. The CDR3 DNA reads TGTGCCAGCAGCCCGGGACAGGTAAGCTCCTACAATGAGCAGTTCTTC.